Sequencing of this T cell receptor (beta chain) was carried out in a study of blood T cells in healthy people across ages. For the second PCR, which ran for 7 to 11 cycles, a sample-barcoded 5' primer and a J-beta primer mix were used. TCRdb analysed the 5' RACE reads with MiXCR anew, one entry per CDR3 protein. The table lists about 800,000 distinct CDR3 sequences, roughly 25% of them singletons, with approximately 3.7% in the top ten. The trim removed 5 bases at V and 3 bases at J, leaving 9 bases unmatched. This CDR3 has 15 amino acids. Germline assignment: CDR1 ENHRY and CDR2 SYGVKD. The same data also contributed to another study, on T cells of mothers and their children.

This TCR derives from a boy aged 5-17 years in good health. The specimen was blood. The rearrangement links TRBV10-3 to TRBJ1-2; 7 bases are a match to TRBD1. The CDR3 DNA sequence: TGTGCCATCAGTTGGGGACAGTTGGGGGACTATGGCTACACCTTC. It specifies CAISWGQLGDYGYTF.